This T cell receptor (beta chain) emerged from a study of shared clonotypes between healthy human individuals. Study-wide points: For naive CD4 cells, roughly 4.8% of clonotypes were shared across a handful of donors.

V trimming: 4 bases; J trimming: 8 bases; junction bases outside the gene matches: 2. The CDR3 totals 12 residues. Per germline, CDR1 MGHRA and CDR2 YSYEKL. The sample holds a few counts of this clone. What it binds is unknown. Repertoires were generated with immunoSEQ multiplex PCR, while TCRdb's copy carries only in-frame clones and drops some. The sample includes 2 million to 3 million clones, roughly 93% seen only once; the top ten take roughly 0.39%. This rearrangement joins TRBV4-1 to TRBJ2-4; 7 bases align to TRBD2. This clonotype originated in a man between 18 and 35 years old in good health. Some clones in this sample may be carry-over from other donors' samples. Material for sequencing was naive CD4+ T cells from PBMCs. Documented subset: CD45RA+ positively selected. CDR3 DNA sequence: TGCGCCAGCAGCCCCCGGGGGGACATTCAGTACTTC. Its protein is CASSPRGDIQYF.